The 5 T cell receptor beta chains below come from one sample, sequenced in a study of response to subunit inactivated influenza vaccine. TCRdb analysed the RT-PCR reads with MiXCR anew, one entry per CDR3 protein. The data show 450,000 to 600,000 distinct CDR3 sequences, with 6.5% to 8% seen just once and roughly 14% held by the top ten. The sequences come from PBMCs from blood, collected about 23 months after vaccination. The receptor set was obtained from a man between 50 and 75 years old who received an inactivated influenza vaccine.

This clonotype was seen a handful of times. This sequence joins TRBV30 and TRBJ2-3, with TRBD1 matching over 9 bases. The CDR3 runs 14 residues. J was trimmed by 4 bases and V by 4 bases; bases with no gene match: 6. CDR1 and CDR2 from the germline V gene are GTSNPN and SVGIG (reference sequence). CDR3: CAWKDRGFPDTQYF. The CDR3 bases are TGTGCCTGGAAAGACAGGGGGTTCCCAGATACGCAGTATTTT.

This clonotype was observed a handful of times. V and J are TRBV23-1 and TRBJ2-3, with no clear D. TRBV23-1 is marked as an open reading frame, function uncertain. The CDR3 covers 14 residues. Trimming removed 1 base from V and 1 base from J, with 6 bases in between. The DNA for the CDR3 is TGCGCCAGCAGTCAATTGGCAGGCACAGATACGCAGTATTTT. Its protein is CASSQLAGTDTQYF.

V usage is TRBV3-1 and J usage is TRBJ2-7; D unclear. From germline, CDR1 is LGHDT and CDR2 YNNKEL (reference sequence). This CDR3 is 17 amino acids long. V lost 0 bases and J lost 3, with 18 bases in between. The CDR3 protein is CASSQDSRPISYYEQYF. CDR3 bases: TGTGCCAGCAGCCAAGATTCCCGGCCTATCTCCTACTACGAGCAGTACTTC.

There are a few counts of this clonotype. The chain carries TRBV29-1 and TRBJ2-6, with D perhaps TRBD2 (6 bases). This CDR3 is 13 amino acids long. V was pared by 4 bases and J by 7 bases, with 11 bases between. Per the germline V gene, CDR1 is SQVTM and CDR2 is ANQGSEA. The CDR3 DNA reads as TGCAGCGTTGCTCAGGGACTCGCCAACGTCCTGACTTTC. It encodes CSVAQGLANVLTF. The full variable domain, rest sourced from reference TRBV29-1 and TRBJ2-6, is SAVISQKPSRDICQRGTSLTIQCQVDSQVTMMFWYRQQPGQSLTLIATANQGSEATYESGFVIDKFPISRPNLTFSTLTVSNMSPEDSSIYLCSVAQGLANVLTFGAGSRLTVL.

In its sample, this clonotype was seen a few times. CDR3 DNA: TGCAGTGCTAGAGATCCAGCCAGCAATCAGCCCCAGCATTTT. Translated, it gives CSARDPASNQPQHF. The V and J genes are TRBV20-1 and TRBJ1-5; D unresolved. Trimming left V 0 bases short and J 1 base short, with 7 bases between. The germline CDR1 and CDR2 sequences are DFQATT and SNEGSKA (reference sequence). The CDR3 totals 14 residues.